A selection of T cell receptor beta chains follows, all from one sample in a study of regulatory T cells in long-lasting Graves disease. TCRdb re-analysed the multiplex PCR reads in MiXCR, keeping a single row per CDR3 protein. Of some 420,000 distinct CDR3 sequences in the sample, approximately 23% were seen once. The sample consisted of peripheral blood mononuclear cells (PBMCs), taken when the disease was refractory, from a patient treated with antithyroid drugs. These receptors were obtained from a female donor with Graves disease. Both conserved end residues are part of each CDR3. The D gene is left open where the match is weak. Expanded clones get a size class; other rows say once, few or many, or leave the size out.

CDR3 protein	CDR3 DNA	clone size	D gene	V gene	J gene
CAWSSATVQETQYF	TGTGCCTGGAGTTCAGCGACAGTTCAAGAGACCCAGTACTTC	few	-	TRBV30	TRBJ2-5
CATSDSLLPSGSGETQYF	TGTGCCACCAGTGATTCTCTGTTGCCTAGCGGGAGTGGGGAGACCCAGTACTTC	many	TRBD2	TRBV24-1	TRBJ2-5
CASSFLTNYEQYF	TGTGCCAGCAGTTTCCTGACTAACTACGAGCAGTACTTC	many	-	TRBV28	TRBJ2-7
CSVGDGKSYEQYF	TGCAGCGTTGGGGACGGAAAGTCATACGAGCAGTACTTC	few	-	TRBV29-1	TRBJ2-7
CASSEGTGSRNTGELFF	TGTGCCAGCAGTGAAGGGACAGGGAGTCGAAACACCGGGGAGCTGTTTTTT	many	TRBD1	TRBV2	TRBJ2-2
CASSREVEVQETQYF	TGTGCCAGCAGCCGAGAAGTGGAGGTTCAAGAGACCCAGTACTTC	many	-	TRBV7-2	TRBJ2-5
CASSLRLAPSSYEQYF	TGTGCCAGCAGTTTGCGACTAGCGCCTAGCTCCTACGAGCAGTACTTC	many	TRBD2	TRBV6-1	TRBJ2-7
CASVVGVPPLAEAFF	TGTGCCAGCGTAGTAGGGGTTCCCCCTCTCGCTGAAGCTTTCTTT	few	-	TRBV19	TRBJ1-1
CASSTRSDRGEQPQHF	TGTGCCAGCAGTACCCGCTCGGACAGGGGTGAGCAGCCCCAGCATTTT	few	TRBD1	TRBV6-1	TRBJ1-5
CSARLSTDTEAFF	TGCAGTGCTCGACTTAGTACGGACACTGAAGCTTTCTTT	many	-	TRBV20-1	TRBJ1-1
CASSLDLIGGKLFF	TGTGCCAGCAGCTTAGACCTCATAGGCGGGAAGCTGTTTTTT	-	-	TRBV7-9	TRBJ2-2
CAWSVGQTLSEQYF	TGTGCCTGGAGTGTCGGGCAGACCCTCTCCGAGCAGTACTTC	-	-	TRBV30	TRBJ2-7
CASSYVAGGAYEQYF	TGTGCCAGCAGTTACGTGGCGGGAGGGGCCTACGAGCAGTACTTC	many	TRBD2	TRBV6-5	TRBJ2-7
CASSLIGVGTGELFF	TGTGCCAGCAGCTTGATAGGGGTTGGAACCGGGGAGCTGTTTTTT	-	-	TRBV5-6	TRBJ2-2
CASSPSRALTQYF	TGTGCCAGCAGTCCCTCACGTGCGCTTACGCAGTATTTT	few	-	TRBV28	TRBJ2-3
CASSQPLNQPQHF	TGCGCCAGCAGCCAACCTCTCAATCAGCCCCAGCATTTT	many	-	TRBV4-1	TRBJ1-5
CATSRDGQGPKTQYF	TGTGCCACCAGCAGAGATGGTCAGGGGCCAAAGACCCAGTACTTC	many	-	TRBV15	TRBJ2-5
CSASQGGQGTEAFF	TGCAGTGCTAGTCAGGGGGGGCAGGGGACTGAAGCTTTCTTT	many	TRBD1	TRBV20-1	TRBJ1-1
CASSPSGSPEAFF	TGTGCCAGCAGTCCATCAGGTTCGCCTGAAGCTTTCTTT	-	-	TRBV6-2/TRBV6-3	TRBJ1-1
CASSARAGGPGELFF	TGTGCCAGCAGCGCCCGAGCGGGGGGGCCCGGGGAGCTGTTTTTT	-	TRBD2	TRBV5-4	TRBJ2-2
CASSAGTEAFF	TGTGCCAGCAGTGCGGGGACTGAAGCTTTCTTT	many	-	TRBV2	TRBJ1-1
CSAETYEQYF	TGCAGCGCGGAGACCTACGAGCAGTACTTC	many	-	TRBV29-1	TRBJ2-7
CASQQGDTGELFF	TGTGCCAGCCAACAGGGGGACACCGGGGAGCTGTTTTTT	many	TRBD1	TRBV28	TRBJ2-2
CSVELVAGELFF	TGCAGCGTTGAGCTAGTCGCCGGGGAGCTGTTTTTT	few	-	TRBV29-1	TRBJ2-2
CSVRRGDYEQYF	TGCAGCGTCCGTCGGGGGGACTACGAGCAGTACTTC	many	TRBD2	TRBV29-1	TRBJ2-7
CSARDPGSGQREQYF	TGCAGTGCTAGAGATCCGGGTAGCGGACAACGGGAGCAGTACTTC	-	-	TRBV20-1	TRBJ2-7
CASSYYGGTEAFF	TGTGCCAGCAGTTACTACGGGGGCACTGAAGCTTTCTTT	many	-	TRBV6-2/TRBV6-3	TRBJ1-1
CASSQRRGPYEQYF	TGTGCCAGCAGCCAAAGGAGGGGGCCCTACGAGCAGTACTTC	-	-	TRBV7-2	TRBJ2-7
CATDISNQPQHF	TGTGCCACCGACATTAGCAATCAGCCCCAGCATTTT	few	-	TRBV5-8	TRBJ1-5
CASSSYGTGPKEELFF	TGTGCCAGCAGTTCTTACGGGACAGGACCAAAAGAGGAGCTGTTTTTT	few	TRBD1	TRBV6-2/TRBV6-3	TRBJ2-2
CASSQDEGGNNQPQHF	TGTGCCAGCAGCCAAGATGAGGGGGGGAACAATCAGCCCCAGCATTTT	-	-	TRBV3-1	TRBJ1-5
CASSPIGTGMFQPQHF	TGTGCCAGCAGCCCGATCGGGACAGGTATGTTTCAGCCCCAGCATTTT	-	TRBD1	TRBV12-3/TRBV12-4	TRBJ1-5
CASAAGAKNIQYF	TGTGCCAGTGCGGCTGGAGCCAAAAACATTCAGTACTTC	-	-	TRBV19	TRBJ2-4
CASSLDRTNQPQHF	TGTGCCAGCAGCCTAGACAGAACGAATCAGCCCCAGCATTTT	few	-	TRBV7-9	TRBJ1-5
CSADLPSTDTQYF	TGCAGTGCCGACCTCCCTAGCACAGATACGCAGTATTTT	-	-	TRBV20-1	TRBJ2-3
CASSWGQGGESPLHF	TGTGCCAGCAGCTGGGGACAGGGAGGGGAATCACCCCTCCACTTT	many	TRBD1	TRBV7-2	TRBJ1-6
CASSQRVGETQYF	TGCGCCAGCAGCCAACGAGTAGGAGAGACCCAGTACTTC	few	-	TRBV4-3	TRBJ2-5
CASSGHTNEKLFF	TGTGCCAGCAGTGGACATACCAATGAAAAACTGTTTTTT	many	-	TRBV28	TRBJ1-4
CASSRARQGPNTEAFF	TGTGCCAGCAGCCGCGCTAGACAGGGCCCGAACACTGAAGCTTTCTTT	once	TRBD1	TRBV14	TRBJ1-1
CASTLTGAPQETQYF	TGTGCCAGCACCTTGACAGGGGCGCCACAAGAGACCCAGTACTTC	many	TRBD1	TRBV28	TRBJ2-5
CASGTGQGVLGTEAFF	TGTGCCAGCGGAACGGGACAGGGCGTGTTGGGCACTGAAGCTTTCTTT	few	TRBD1	TRBV25-1	TRBJ1-1
CATQGTASNEQFF	TGTGCCACCCAAGGGACAGCGTCAAATGAGCAGTTCTTC	few	TRBD1	TRBV6-1	TRBJ2-1
CSAGPGQGSEQYF	TGCAGTGCTGGTCCGGGACAGGGGTCCGAGCAGTACTTC	-	TRBD1	TRBV20-1	TRBJ2-7
CASGRGLEQYF	TGTGCCAGCGGCAGGGGGCTCGAGCAGTACTTC	many	TRBD1	TRBV6-1	TRBJ2-7
CASSGGGTGNTIYF	TGTGCCAGCAGCGGAGGGGGTACTGGAAACACCATATATTTT	many	-	TRBV11-2	TRBJ1-3
CASSTTTGVNTEAFF	TGTGCCAGCAGTACAACGACAGGGGTGAACACTGAAGCTTTCTTT	few	TRBD1	TRBV5-6	TRBJ1-1
CAVHRDSNQPQHF	TGTGCCGTTCACAGGGATAGCAATCAGCCCCAGCATTTT	many	-	TRBV28	TRBJ1-5
CASSPSPERNIQYF	TGTGCCAGTAGTCCTTCCCCGGAGAGAAACATTCAGTACTTC	-	-	TRBV19	TRBJ2-4
CASSPLSRGDDEQYF	TGTGCCAGCAGCCCCCTCTCCAGGGGAGACGACGAGCAGTACTTC	-	-	TRBV4-2	TRBJ2-7
CASSPSGLGYEQYF	TGTGCCAGCAGTCCCAGCGGTCTCGGCTACGAGCAGTACTTC	-	-	TRBV12-3/TRBV12-4	TRBJ2-7
CSYHRAGGYGYTF	TGCAGCTATCACAGGGCGGGGGGCTATGGCTACACCTTC	many	-	TRBV20-1	TRBJ1-2
CASSRETEAFF	TGTGCCAGCAGCAGGGAGACTGAAGCTTTCTTT	many	-	TRBV6-1	TRBJ1-1
CASSRDREEIQYF	TGTGCCAGCAGCCGGGACAGAGAAGAGATCCAGTACTTC	-	TRBD1	TRBV7-3	TRBJ2-5